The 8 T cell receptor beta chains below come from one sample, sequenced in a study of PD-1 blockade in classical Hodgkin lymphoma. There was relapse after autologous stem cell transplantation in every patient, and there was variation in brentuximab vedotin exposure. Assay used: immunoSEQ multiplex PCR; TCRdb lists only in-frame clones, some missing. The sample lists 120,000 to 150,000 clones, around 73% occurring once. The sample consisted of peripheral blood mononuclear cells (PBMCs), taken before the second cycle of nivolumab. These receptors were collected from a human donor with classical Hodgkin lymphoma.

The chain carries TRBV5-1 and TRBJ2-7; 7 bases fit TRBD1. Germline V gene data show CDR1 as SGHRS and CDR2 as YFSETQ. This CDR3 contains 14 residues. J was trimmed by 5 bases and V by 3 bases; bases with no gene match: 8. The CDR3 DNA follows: TGCGCCAGCAGCTGGGACAGCCCCGCGGACGAGCAGTACTTC. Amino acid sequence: CASSWDSPADEQYF.

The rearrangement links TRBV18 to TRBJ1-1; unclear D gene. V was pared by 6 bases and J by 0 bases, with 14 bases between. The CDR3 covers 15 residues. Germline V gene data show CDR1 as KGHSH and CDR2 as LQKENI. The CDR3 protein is CASSLLHELNTEAFF. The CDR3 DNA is TGTGCCAGCTCCCTCCTGCATGAATTGAACACTGAAGCTTTCTTT.

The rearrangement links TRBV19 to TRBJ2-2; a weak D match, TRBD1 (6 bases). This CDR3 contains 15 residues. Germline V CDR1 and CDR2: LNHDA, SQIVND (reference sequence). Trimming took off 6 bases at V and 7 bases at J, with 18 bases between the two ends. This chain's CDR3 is CASSPGTRLGGELFF. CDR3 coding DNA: TGTGCCAGTAGCCCAGGGACACGACTCGGCGGGGAGCTGTTTTTT.

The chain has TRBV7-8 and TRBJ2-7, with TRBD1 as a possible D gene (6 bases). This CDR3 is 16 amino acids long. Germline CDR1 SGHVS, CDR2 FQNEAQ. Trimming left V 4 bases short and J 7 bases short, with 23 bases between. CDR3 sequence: CASSSTTWTAPGEQYF. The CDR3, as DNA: TGTGCCAGCAGCTCTACAACCTGGACAGCCCCGGGGGAGCAGTACTTC.

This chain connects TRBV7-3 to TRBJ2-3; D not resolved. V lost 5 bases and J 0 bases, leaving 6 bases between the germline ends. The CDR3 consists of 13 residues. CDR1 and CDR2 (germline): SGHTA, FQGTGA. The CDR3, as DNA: TGTGCCAGCAGCGACCAGAGCACAGATACGCAGTATTTT. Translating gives CASSDQSTDTQYF.

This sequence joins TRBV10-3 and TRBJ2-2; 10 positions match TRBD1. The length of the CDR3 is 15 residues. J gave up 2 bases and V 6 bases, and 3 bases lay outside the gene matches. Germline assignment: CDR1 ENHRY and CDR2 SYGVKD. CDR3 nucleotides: TGTGCCATCAGCCCGACAGGGGGCAACACCGGGGAGCTGTTTTTT. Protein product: CAISPTGGNTGELFF.

The CDR3, as DNA: TGTGCCAGCAGCATGTCAGGGGGCGTGAACTATGGCTACACCTTC. This translates into CASSMSGGVNYGYTF. This rearrangement joins TRBV9 to TRBJ1-2; the match to TRBD1 covers 8 bases. Trimming took 4 bases from V and 2 from J; bases not matched to a gene: 7. The germline V gene has CDR1 SGDLS and CDR2 YYNGEE. The CDR3 has 15 residues.

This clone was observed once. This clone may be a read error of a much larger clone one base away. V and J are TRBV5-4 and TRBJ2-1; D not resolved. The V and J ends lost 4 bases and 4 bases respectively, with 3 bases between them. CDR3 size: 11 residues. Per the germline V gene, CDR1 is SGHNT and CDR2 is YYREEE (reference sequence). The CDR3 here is CASSQYNEQFF. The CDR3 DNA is TGTGCCAGCAGCCAGTACAATGAGCAGTTCTTC.